This T cell receptor beta chain was documented in a study of blood T cell repertoires in COVID-19. Study context: Spain, Italy and the United States supplied samples that represented acute and convalescent COVID-19.

Per the germline V gene, CDR1 is SGHTA and CDR2 is FQGNSA. CDR3 length: 17 amino acids. V lost 5 bases, J lost 0 bases, and 3 bases stayed unmatched. Per the original methods: Reference gene primer amplification gave nucleated cell count estimates. Using immunoSEQ multiplex PCR, the repertoire was profiled, and TCRdb retains in-frame clones only, with some absent. V and J calls and clone size are given by that table; D and trimming were obtained from the DNA. This table has about 120,000 clones, around nine tenths appearing once. The sequenced material came from peripheral blood. The sequence was collected from a woman aged 70-85 years with COVID-19, enrolled during active disease. This rearrangement joins TRBV7-2 to TRBJ2-3, with 15 bases lining up with TRBD2. The CDR3, as DNA: TGTGCCAGCAGCCGCGGACTAGCGGGGGGGAGCACAGATACGCAGTATTTT. Its protein is CASSRGLAGGSTDTQYF.